The rows below give T cell receptor beta chains drawn from one sample of a study of OX40 agonist ivuxolimab in advanced cancers. The protocol was immunoSEQ multiplex PCR, while the TCRdb copy is restricted to in-frame clones and leaves out a portion. The table has tens of thousands of clones, 84% seen once; the top ten hold around 16%. The sequencing here drew on CD4+ or CD8+ T cells sorted from blood, taken in a trial of the OX40 agonist ivuxolimab. All receptors derive from an adult with an advanced solid tumor such as melanoma, head and neck, liver or kidney cancer. CDR3s include the opening cysteine and the closing phenylalanine or tryptophan. The D gene is left open where the match is weak. Only part of the rows carry a size: once, few, many, or a class if the clone is expanded.

d_call: TRBD2
clone_size: few
j_call: TRBJ2-3
v_call: TRBV7-7
cdr3_aa: CASSPGTSKSTDTQYF
cdr3_nt: TGTGCTAGCAGCCCCGGGACTAGCAAAAGCACAGATACGCAGTATTTT

d_call: -
clone_size: -
j_call: TRBJ2-7
v_call: TRBV7-2
cdr3_aa: CASSSPGVGPSDEQYF
cdr3_nt: TGTGCCAGCAGCTCCCCAGGGGTAGGCCCTAGCGACGAGCAGTACTTC

d_call: -
clone_size: once
j_call: TRBJ2-1
v_call: TRBV25-1
cdr3_aa: CASRASGSNYNEQFF
cdr3_nt: TGTGCCAGCAGGGCTTCGGGGAGTAACTACAATGAGCAGTTCTTC

d_call: -
clone_size: -
j_call: TRBJ1-6
v_call: TRBV2
cdr3_aa: CAIPDPSPYNSPLHF
cdr3_nt: TGTGCCATTCCGGACCCTAGCCCGTATAATTCACCCCTCCACTTT

d_call: -
clone_size: -
j_call: TRBJ2-7
v_call: TRBV4-1
cdr3_aa: CASSQDGGGAWEQYF
cdr3_nt: TGCGCCAGCAGCCAAGATGGTGGGGGGGCCTGGGAGCAGTACTTC

d_call: -
clone_size: -
j_call: TRBJ2-2
v_call: TRBV9
cdr3_aa: CASSVAGVGTGELFF
cdr3_nt: TGTGCCAGCAGCGTAGCTGGGGTTGGCACCGGGGAGCTGTTTTTT

d_call: -
clone_size: -
j_call: TRBJ2-5
v_call: TRBV7-8
cdr3_aa: CASSLDPGRLGGPETQYF
cdr3_nt: TGTGCCAGCAGCTTAGACCCGGGTAGACTTGGCGGCCCAGAGACCCAGTACTTC

d_call: TRBD2
clone_size: once
j_call: TRBJ2-2
v_call: TRBV5-1
cdr3_aa: CASSLVDLAGENTGELFF
cdr3_nt: TGCGCCAGCAGCTTGGTCGACCTAGCGGGGGAGAACACCGGGGAGCTGTTTTTT

d_call: -
clone_size: -
j_call: TRBJ1-3
v_call: TRBV6-5
cdr3_aa: CASSYSRESGNTIYF
cdr3_nt: TGTGCCAGCAGTTACTCGAGGGAATCTGGAAACACCATATATTTT

d_call: -
clone_size: -
j_call: TRBJ2-3
v_call: TRBV4-2
cdr3_aa: CASSQDGDRRFTDTQYF
cdr3_nt: TGTGCCAGCAGCCAAGATGGAGACAGGCGCTTCACAGATACGCAGTATTTT

d_call: -
clone_size: -
j_call: TRBJ1-5
v_call: TRBV5-8
cdr3_aa: CASSKRQLLKPQHF
cdr3_nt: TGTGCCAGCAGTAAACGACAGCTATTGAAGCCCCAGCATTTT

d_call: -
clone_size: few
j_call: TRBJ2-1
v_call: TRBV9
cdr3_aa: CASSGNEQFF
cdr3_nt: TGTGCCAGCAGCGGGAATGAGCAGTTCTTC

d_call: -
clone_size: -
j_call: TRBJ2-7
v_call: TRBV2
cdr3_aa: CASSVHSYEQYF
cdr3_nt: TGTGCCAGCAGTGTCCACTCCTACGAGCAGTACTTC

d_call: -
clone_size: -
j_call: TRBJ2-3
v_call: TRBV7-3
cdr3_aa: CASSLIGSDTQYF
cdr3_nt: TGTGCCAGCAGCTTAATTGGATCAGATACGCAGTATTTT

d_call: -
clone_size: -
j_call: TRBJ1-1
v_call: TRBV27
cdr3_aa: CASRRQPMNTEAFF
cdr3_nt: TGTGCCAGCAGGCGACAGCCGATGAACACTGAAGCTTTCTTT

d_call: TRBD2
clone_size: once
j_call: TRBJ2-3
v_call: TRBV5-1
cdr3_aa: CASSSLAGWPDTQYF
cdr3_nt: TGCGCCAGCAGCTCCCTAGCGGGATGGCCAGATACGCAGTATTTT

d_call: TRBD2
clone_size: -
j_call: TRBJ2-7
v_call: TRBV11-2
cdr3_aa: CASSLGGSVDEQYF
cdr3_nt: TGTGCCAGCAGCTTAGGCGGGAGCGTCGACGAGCAGTACTTC

d_call: -
clone_size: -
j_call: TRBJ2-2
v_call: TRBV7-2
cdr3_aa: CASSLHRVTGELFF
cdr3_nt: TGTGCCAGCAGCTTACACAGGGTAACCGGGGAGCTGTTTTTT

d_call: -
clone_size: -
j_call: TRBJ1-2
v_call: TRBV28
cdr3_aa: CASSSALNTIIYYGYTF
cdr3_nt: TGTGCCAGCAGTTCCGCGTTAAATACTATAATATACTATGGCTACACCTTC

d_call: -
clone_size: -
j_call: TRBJ2-1
v_call: TRBV5-1
cdr3_aa: CASSLVAGSGRNEQFF
cdr3_nt: TGCGCCAGCAGCTTGGTAGCAGGGAGTGGGCGAAATGAGCAGTTCTTC

d_call: -
clone_size: once
j_call: TRBJ2-7
v_call: TRBV7-6
cdr3_aa: CASSLAGQLEQYF
cdr3_nt: TGTGCCAGCAGCTTAGCCGGACAGCTCGAGCAGTACTTC

d_call: -
clone_size: -
j_call: TRBJ2-1
v_call: TRBV18
cdr3_aa: CASSPLSYNEQFF
cdr3_nt: TGTGCCAGCTCACCGCTCTCCTACAATGAGCAGTTCTTC

d_call: TRBD1
clone_size: once
j_call: TRBJ1-2
v_call: TRBV19
cdr3_aa: CASRGTGIYGYTF
cdr3_nt: TGTGCCAGTAGGGGGACAGGGATCTATGGCTACACCTTC

d_call: -
clone_size: -
j_call: TRBJ1-4
v_call: TRBV5-1
cdr3_aa: CASSLALGEKLFF
cdr3_nt: TGCGCCAGCAGCTTGGCCCTTGGGGAAAAACTGTTTTTT

d_call: TRBD1
clone_size: -
j_call: TRBJ1-5
v_call: TRBV6-6
cdr3_aa: CASTSGQGAQPQHF
cdr3_nt: TGTGCCAGCACCTCGGGACAGGGGGCCCAGCCCCAGCATTTT

d_call: TRBD2
clone_size: -
j_call: TRBJ2-5
v_call: TRBV19
cdr3_aa: CASRVSGRAHETQYF
cdr3_nt: TGTGCCAGTAGGGTTAGCGGGAGGGCCCATGAGACCCAGTACTTC

d_call: -
clone_size: -
j_call: TRBJ2-5
v_call: TRBV25-1
cdr3_aa: CASSEGGAAQETQYF
cdr3_nt: TGTGCCAGCAGTGAAGGCGGAGCGGCTCAAGAGACCCAGTACTTC

d_call: TRBD1
clone_size: -
j_call: TRBJ1-1
v_call: TRBV9
cdr3_aa: CASSVAGGTTEAFF
cdr3_nt: TGTGCCAGCAGCGTAGCAGGGGGGACCACTGAAGCTTTCTTT

d_call: -
clone_size: -
j_call: TRBJ1-1
v_call: TRBV7-9
cdr3_aa: CASSEGGAEAFF
cdr3_nt: TGTGCCAGCAGCGAAGGGGGAGCTGAAGCTTTCTTT

d_call: TRBD2
clone_size: few
j_call: TRBJ2-1
v_call: TRBV7-9
cdr3_aa: CASSPGLAISFEQFF
cdr3_nt: TGTGCCAGCAGCCCCGGACTAGCCATATCATTCGAGCAGTTCTTC

d_call: TRBD2
clone_size: -
j_call: TRBJ2-7
v_call: TRBV7-3
cdr3_aa: CASSLSGGGPYEQYF
cdr3_nt: TGTGCCAGCAGCTTATCTGGGGGAGGGCCTTACGAGCAGTACTTC

d_call: TRBD1
clone_size: -
j_call: TRBJ1-1
v_call: TRBV6-1
cdr3_aa: CASSNQGGYAEAFF
cdr3_nt: TGTGCCAGCAGTAACCAGGGGGGCTACGCTGAAGCTTTCTTT

d_call: -
clone_size: few
j_call: TRBJ2-3
v_call: TRBV6-6
cdr3_aa: CASSYSSADTQYF
cdr3_nt: TGTGCCAGCAGTTACTCGAGTGCAGATACGCAGTATTTT

d_call: -
clone_size: once
j_call: TRBJ1-2
v_call: TRBV19
cdr3_aa: CASSKGQGGGYTF
cdr3_nt: TGTGCCAGTAGTAAGGGGCAGGGAGGTGGCTACACCTTC

d_call: -
clone_size: -
j_call: TRBJ2-5
v_call: TRBV11-2
cdr3_aa: CASSLDRGLGETQYF
cdr3_nt: TGTGCCAGCAGCTTAGATCGGGGGCTGGGGGAGACCCAGTACTTC

d_call: -
clone_size: -
j_call: TRBJ1-2
v_call: TRBV2
cdr3_aa: CASTLAGTGPGYTF
cdr3_nt: TGTGCCAGCACCCTGGCCGGGACGGGGCCTGGCTACACCTTC

d_call: TRBD2
clone_size: -
j_call: TRBJ2-3
v_call: TRBV6-4
cdr3_aa: CASSTSGGATDTQYF
cdr3_nt: TGTGCCAGCAGTACTAGCGGGGGGGCCACAGATACGCAGTATTTT

d_call: TRBD2
clone_size: -
j_call: TRBJ2-5
v_call: TRBV5-1
cdr3_aa: CASSWGLAGGDGSETQYF
cdr3_nt: TGCGCCAGCAGCTGGGGACTAGCGGGAGGTGACGGTTCGGAGACCCAGTACTTC

d_call: -
clone_size: -
j_call: TRBJ2-5
v_call: TRBV30
cdr3_aa: CAWSLGTMAQYF
cdr3_nt: TGTGCCTGGAGTCTCGGGACAATGGCCCAGTACTTC

d_call: -
clone_size: -
j_call: TRBJ1-1
v_call: TRBV5-1
cdr3_aa: CASSFSRQAGYEAFF
cdr3_nt: TGCGCCAGCAGCTTTTCTCGCCAGGCGGGTTATGAAGCTTTCTTT

d_call: -
clone_size: -
j_call: TRBJ2-6
v_call: TRBV29-1
cdr3_aa: CSVGGDSGANVLTF
cdr3_nt: TGCAGCGTTGGGGGGGACTCTGGGGCCAACGTCCTGACTTTC

d_call: TRBD1
clone_size: -
j_call: TRBJ1-1
v_call: TRBV19
cdr3_aa: CASSVPPGTGRNTEAFF
cdr3_nt: TGTGCCAGTAGTGTACCTCCCGGGACAGGTCGTAACACTGAAGCTTTCTTT

d_call: -
clone_size: -
j_call: TRBJ1-5
v_call: TRBV5-6
cdr3_aa: CASSLGGVQPQHF
cdr3_nt: TGTGCCAGCAGCTTGGGTGGGGTCCAGCCCCAGCATTTT

d_call: -
clone_size: -
j_call: TRBJ2-1
v_call: TRBV7-8
cdr3_aa: CASSEGPGGYNEQFF
cdr3_nt: TGTGCCAGCAGCGAGGGACCCGGAGGCTACAATGAGCAGTTCTTC

d_call: -
clone_size: -
j_call: TRBJ2-7
v_call: TRBV6-1
cdr3_aa: CASSPTHGYEQYF
cdr3_nt: TGTGCCAGCAGTCCAACCCACGGGTACGAGCAGTACTTC

d_call: TRBD2
clone_size: -
j_call: TRBJ2-3
v_call: TRBV28
cdr3_aa: CASRKLAGGIDTQYF
cdr3_nt: TGTGCCAGCAGAAAACTAGCGGGAGGGATAGATACGCAGTATTTT

d_call: -
clone_size: -
j_call: TRBJ2-7
v_call: TRBV30
cdr3_aa: CAWSSSYEQYF
cdr3_nt: TGTGCCTGGAGTTCCTCCTACGAGCAGTACTTC

d_call: TRBD1
clone_size: -
j_call: TRBJ2-7
v_call: TRBV11-2
cdr3_aa: CASSLGQGLFEQYF
cdr3_nt: TGTGCCAGCAGCTTGGGACAGGGTTTGTTCGAGCAGTACTTC

d_call: TRBD2
clone_size: once
j_call: TRBJ2-1
v_call: TRBV28
cdr3_aa: CASTRGGSSYNEQFF
cdr3_nt: TGTGCCAGCACCCGCGGGGGGAGCTCCTACAATGAGCAGTTCTTC

d_call: -
clone_size: -
j_call: TRBJ1-1
v_call: TRBV2
cdr3_aa: CASRHRTSEAFF
cdr3_nt: TGTGCCAGCAGGCACCGGACGAGTGAAGCTTTCTTT

d_call: -
clone_size: -
j_call: TRBJ1-1
v_call: TRBV21-1
cdr3_aa: CASSKARPGRVWTEAFF
cdr3_nt: TGTGCCAGCAGCAAAGCGCGCCCAGGGAGGGTGTGGACTGAAGCTTTCTTT

d_call: -
clone_size: -
j_call: TRBJ2-7
v_call: TRBV5-8
cdr3_aa: CASSPDTFYEQYF
cdr3_nt: TGTGCCAGCAGCCCCGACACGTTCTACGAGCAGTACTTC

d_call: -
clone_size: few
j_call: TRBJ1-3
v_call: TRBV14
cdr3_aa: CASSQDRGTLSGNTIYF
cdr3_nt: TGTGCCAGCAGCCAAGACAGAGGGACCCTCTCTGGAAACACCATATATTTT

d_call: -
clone_size: -
j_call: TRBJ2-5
v_call: TRBV7-9
cdr3_aa: CASSLLGGPQETQYF
cdr3_nt: TGTGCCAGCAGCTTACTCGGCGGGCCACAAGAGACCCAGTACTTC

d_call: TRBD2
clone_size: -
j_call: TRBJ2-1
v_call: TRBV11-1
cdr3_aa: CASSLAGGPSEQFF
cdr3_nt: TGTGCCAGCAGCTTAGCGGGAGGGCCGTCGGAGCAGTTCTTC

d_call: -
clone_size: -
j_call: TRBJ2-7
v_call: TRBV11-1
cdr3_aa: CASSLEEGVKF
cdr3_nt: TGTGCCAGCAGCTTAGAGGAGGGGGTGAAGTTC

d_call: -
clone_size: -
j_call: TRBJ2-5
v_call: TRBV11-1
cdr3_aa: CASSLSHRAPTQYF
cdr3_nt: TGTGCCAGCAGCTTATCGCACCGGGCCCCGACCCAGTACTTC